The present entry profiles one T cell receptor (beta chain) with its context. Its antigen is as yet unknown. This sample was taken from a study of shared clonotypes between healthy human individuals. Study findings and constraints: The sole specimen, blood, was sampled, and tissue repertoires likely differ.

In replicate PCRs of sorted subsets, approximately 210 ng DNA, some 28,000 T cell genomes, was used. The table came from immunoSEQ multiplex PCR; TCRdb's copy has only in-frame clones and leaves some out. In the table there are millions of clones, more than 80% of which are singletons. Sequencing was done on a sample of naive CD4+ T cells from PBMCs. The sample's subset: CD45RA+ positively selected. This receptor was taken from a man aged 18 to 35 in good health. Some clones in this sample may be carry-over from other donors' samples.

As DNA, the CDR3 is TGTGCCAGCAGCATCCGGGAGGCCGATACGCAGTATTTT. This translates into CASSIREADTQYF. The V call is TRBV5-4, the J call TRBJ2-3; 7 nucleotides align to TRBD2. Germline CDR1 and CDR2: SGHNT and YYREEE (reference sequence). The ends lost 4 bases at V and 6 bases at J; junction bases unmatched: 5. The CDR3 covers 13 residues.